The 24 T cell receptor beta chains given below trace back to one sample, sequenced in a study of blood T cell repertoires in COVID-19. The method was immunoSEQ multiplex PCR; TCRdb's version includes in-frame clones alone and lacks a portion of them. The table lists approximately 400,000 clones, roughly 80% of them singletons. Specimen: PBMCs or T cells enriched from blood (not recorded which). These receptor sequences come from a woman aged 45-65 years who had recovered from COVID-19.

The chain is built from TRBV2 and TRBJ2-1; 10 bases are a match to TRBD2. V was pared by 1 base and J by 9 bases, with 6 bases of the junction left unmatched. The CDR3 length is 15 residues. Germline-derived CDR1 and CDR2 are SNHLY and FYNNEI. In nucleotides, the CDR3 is TGTGCCAGCAGTGAAGGCCTAGCGGGAGTAGGTGAGCAGTTCTTC. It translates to CASSEGLAGVGEQFF. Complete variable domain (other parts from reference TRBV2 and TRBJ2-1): EPEVTQTPSHQVTQMGQEVILRCVPISNHLYFYWYRQILGQKVEFLVSFYNNEISEKSEIFDDQFSVERPDGSNFTLKIRSTKLEDSAMYFCASSEGLAGVGEQFFGPGTRLTVL.

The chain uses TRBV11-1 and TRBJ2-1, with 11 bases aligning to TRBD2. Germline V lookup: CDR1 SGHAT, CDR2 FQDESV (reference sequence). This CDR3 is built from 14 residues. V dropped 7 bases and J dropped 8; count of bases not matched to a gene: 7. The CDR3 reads CASTTSGSWDEQFF. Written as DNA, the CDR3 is TGTGCCAGCACCACTAGCGGGAGTTGGGATGAGCAGTTCTTC.

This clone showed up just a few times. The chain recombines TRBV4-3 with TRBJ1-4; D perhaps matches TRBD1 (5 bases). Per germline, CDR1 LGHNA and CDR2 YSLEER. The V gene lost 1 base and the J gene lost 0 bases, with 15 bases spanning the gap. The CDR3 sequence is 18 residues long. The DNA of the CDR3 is TGCGCCAGCAGCCAAGTTGCAGGGCCTCATGCAACTAATGAAAAACTGTTTTTT. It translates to CASSQVAGPHATNEKLFF.

The CDR3 region is CASSRDRNYGYTF. In nucleotides, the CDR3 is TGTGCCAGCAGTCGTGACAGGAACTATGGCTACACCTTC. This chain uses TRBV27 with TRBJ1-2; a weak D match, TRBD1 (6 bases). Germline CDR1 reads MNHEY; CDR2 reads SMNVEV (reference sequence). CDR3 length: 13 residues. The V end was cut by 5 bases, the J end by 2 bases, with 9 bases between.

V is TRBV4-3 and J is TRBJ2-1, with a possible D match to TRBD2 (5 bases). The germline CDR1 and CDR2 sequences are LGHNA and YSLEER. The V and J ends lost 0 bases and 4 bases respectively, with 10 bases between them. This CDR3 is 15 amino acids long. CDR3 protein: CASSQEEEPYNEQFF. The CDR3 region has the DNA TGCGCCAGCAGCCAAGAGGAGGAGCCATACAATGAGCAGTTCTTC.

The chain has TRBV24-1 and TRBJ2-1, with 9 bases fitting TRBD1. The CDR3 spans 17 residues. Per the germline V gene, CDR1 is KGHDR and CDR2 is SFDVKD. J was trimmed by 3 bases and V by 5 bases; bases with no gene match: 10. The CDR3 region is CATSGQPGQGNYNEQFF. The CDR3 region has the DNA TGTGCCACCAGTGGCCAACCGGGACAGGGAAACTACAATGAGCAGTTCTTC.

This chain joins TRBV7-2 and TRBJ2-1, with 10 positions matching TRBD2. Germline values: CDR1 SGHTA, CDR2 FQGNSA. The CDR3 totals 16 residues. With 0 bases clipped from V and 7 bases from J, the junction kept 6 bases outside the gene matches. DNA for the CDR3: TGTGCCAGCAGCTTAGCCGGCCTAGCGGGAGTAAATGAGCAGTTCTTC. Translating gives CASSLAGLAGVNEQFF.

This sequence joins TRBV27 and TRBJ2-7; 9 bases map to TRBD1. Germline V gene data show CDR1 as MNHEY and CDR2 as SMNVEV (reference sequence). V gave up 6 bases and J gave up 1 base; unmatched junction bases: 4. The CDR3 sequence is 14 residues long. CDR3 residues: CASSRDRVSYEQYF. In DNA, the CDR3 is TGTGCCAGCAGCCGGGACAGGGTTTCCTACGAGCAGTACTTC.

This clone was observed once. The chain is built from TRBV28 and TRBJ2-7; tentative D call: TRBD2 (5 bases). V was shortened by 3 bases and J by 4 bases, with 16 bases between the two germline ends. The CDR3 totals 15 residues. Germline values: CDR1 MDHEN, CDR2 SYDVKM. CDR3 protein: CASSFPPPAAYEQYF. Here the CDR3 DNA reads TGTGCCAGCAGTTTTCCCCCCCCAGCGGCTTACGAGCAGTACTTC.

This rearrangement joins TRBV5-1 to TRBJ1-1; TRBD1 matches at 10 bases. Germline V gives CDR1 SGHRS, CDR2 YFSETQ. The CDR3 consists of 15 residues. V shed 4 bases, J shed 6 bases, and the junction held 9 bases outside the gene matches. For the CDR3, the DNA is TGCGCCAGCAGCACCGACCGGGACAGGGGTGCTGAAGCTTTCTTT. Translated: CASSTDRDRGAEAFF.

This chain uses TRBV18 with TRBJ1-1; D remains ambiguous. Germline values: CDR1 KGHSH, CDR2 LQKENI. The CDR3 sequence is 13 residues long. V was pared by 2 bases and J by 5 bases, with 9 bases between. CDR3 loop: CASSPGSGTEAFF. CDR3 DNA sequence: TGTGCCAGCTCACCAGGGTCGGGGACTGAAGCTTTCTTT.

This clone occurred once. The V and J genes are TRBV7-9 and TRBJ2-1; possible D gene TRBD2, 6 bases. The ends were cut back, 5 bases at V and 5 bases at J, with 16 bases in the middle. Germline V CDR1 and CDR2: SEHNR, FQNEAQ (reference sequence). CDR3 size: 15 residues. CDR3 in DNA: TGTGCCAGCAGCCCGCCTGGACTACAAAACAATGAGCAGTTCTTC. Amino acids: CASSPPGLQNNEQFF.

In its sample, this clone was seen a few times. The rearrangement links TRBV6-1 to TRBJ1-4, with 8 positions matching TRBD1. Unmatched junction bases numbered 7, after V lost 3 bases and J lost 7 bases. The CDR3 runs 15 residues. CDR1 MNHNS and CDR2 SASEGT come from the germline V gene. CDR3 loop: CASSDLSTGGEKLFF. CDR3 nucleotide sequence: TGTGCCAGCAGTGATCTATCCACAGGGGGTGAAAAACTGTTTTTT.

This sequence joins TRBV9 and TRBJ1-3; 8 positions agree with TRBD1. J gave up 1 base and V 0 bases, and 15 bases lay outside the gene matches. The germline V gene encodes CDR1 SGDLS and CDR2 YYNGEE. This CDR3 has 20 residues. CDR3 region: CASSVVPTFGQGGSGNTIYF. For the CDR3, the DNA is TGTGCCAGCAGCGTAGTACCGACCTTCGGACAGGGAGGGTCTGGAAACACCATATATTTT.

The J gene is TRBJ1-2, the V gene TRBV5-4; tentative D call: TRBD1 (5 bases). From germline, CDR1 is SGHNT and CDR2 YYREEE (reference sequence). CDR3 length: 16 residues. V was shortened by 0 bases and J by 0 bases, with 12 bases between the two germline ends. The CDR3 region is CASSLVGGATNYGYTF. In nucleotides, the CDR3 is TGTGCCAGCAGCTTGGTGGGGGGTGCTACTAACTATGGCTACACCTTC.

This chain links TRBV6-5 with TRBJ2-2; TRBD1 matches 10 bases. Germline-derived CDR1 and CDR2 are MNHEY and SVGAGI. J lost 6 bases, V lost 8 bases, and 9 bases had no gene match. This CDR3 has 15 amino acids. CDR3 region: CASLRDRGSAGELFF. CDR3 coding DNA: TGTGCCAGCCTCCGGGACAGGGGAAGCGCCGGGGAGCTGTTTTTT.

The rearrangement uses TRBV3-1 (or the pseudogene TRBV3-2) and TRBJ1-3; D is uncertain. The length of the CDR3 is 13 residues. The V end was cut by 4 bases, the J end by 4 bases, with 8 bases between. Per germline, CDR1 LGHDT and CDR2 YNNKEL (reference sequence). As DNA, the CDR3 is TGTGCCAGCAGCCCGAGCGGAGGAAACACCATATATTTT. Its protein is CASSPSGGNTIYF.

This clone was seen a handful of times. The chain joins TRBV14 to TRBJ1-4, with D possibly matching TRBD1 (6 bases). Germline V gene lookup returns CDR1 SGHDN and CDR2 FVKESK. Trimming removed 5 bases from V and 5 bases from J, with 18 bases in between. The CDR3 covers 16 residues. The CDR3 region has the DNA TGTGCCAGCAGCGACCGGGACATCGGCATGAATGAAAAACTGTTTTTT. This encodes CASSDRDIGMNEKLFF.

CDR3 sequence: CASQGSGNTIYF. CDR3 DNA sequence: TGCGCCAGCCAGGGATCTGGAAACACCATATATTTT. The chain links TRBV5-1 to TRBJ1-3; a weak D match, TRBD1 (5 bases). The CDR3 runs to 12 residues. Per the germline V gene, CDR1 is SGHRS and CDR2 is YFSETQ. Trimming removed 7 bases at V and 1 base at J, with 6 bases between.

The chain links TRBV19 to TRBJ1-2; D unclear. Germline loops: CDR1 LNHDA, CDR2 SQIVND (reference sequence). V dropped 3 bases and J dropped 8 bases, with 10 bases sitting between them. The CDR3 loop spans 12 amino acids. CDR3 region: CASSISAGGYTF. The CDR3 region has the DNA TGTGCCAGTAGTATCTCGGCGGGGGGCTACACCTTC.

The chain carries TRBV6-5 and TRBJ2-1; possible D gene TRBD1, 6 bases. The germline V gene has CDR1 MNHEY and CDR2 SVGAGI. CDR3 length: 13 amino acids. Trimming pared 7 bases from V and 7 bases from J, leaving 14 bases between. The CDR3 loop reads CASTSFQGNEQFF. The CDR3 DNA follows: TGTGCCAGCACCTCCTTTCAGGGGAATGAGCAGTTCTTC.

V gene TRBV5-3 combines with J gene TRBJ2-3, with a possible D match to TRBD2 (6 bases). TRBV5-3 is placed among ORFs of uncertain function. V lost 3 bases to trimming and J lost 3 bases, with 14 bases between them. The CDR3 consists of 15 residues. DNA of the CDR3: TGTGCCAGAAGCTCGTCTAGTGGGGGGACAGATACGCAGTATTTT. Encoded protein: CARSSSSGGTDTQYF.

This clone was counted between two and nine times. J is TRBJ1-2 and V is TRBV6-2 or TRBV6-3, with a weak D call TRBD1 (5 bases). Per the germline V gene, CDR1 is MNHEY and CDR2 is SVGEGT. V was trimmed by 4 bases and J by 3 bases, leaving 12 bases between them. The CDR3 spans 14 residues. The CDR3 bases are TGTGCCAGCAGTTTCACCCAGGGCGACTATGGCTACACCTTC. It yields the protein CASSFTQGDYGYTF.

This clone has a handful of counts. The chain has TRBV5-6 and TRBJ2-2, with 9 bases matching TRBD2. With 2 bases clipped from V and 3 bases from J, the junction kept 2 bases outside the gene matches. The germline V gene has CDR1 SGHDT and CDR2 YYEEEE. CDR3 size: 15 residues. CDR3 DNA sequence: TGTGCCAGCAGCTTAGCGGGGGGCGACACCGGGGAGCTGTTTTTT. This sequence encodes CASSLAGGDTGELFF.